This T cell receptor beta chain was profiled in a study of T cells in localized non-small cell lung cancer. The study, taken as a whole, reports: The greatest T cell clonality was found in uninvolved adjacent lung (higher than in tumor).

The sample holds one count of this clone. Its antigen remains unknown. This table comes from immunoSEQ multiplex PCR, and its TCRdb copy is limited to in-frame clones, with some not included. The repertoire holds tens of thousands of clones, with 90% to 95% as singletons. Germline CDR1 reads ENHRY; CDR2 reads SYGVKD. The CDR3 runs to 12 residues. After removal of 10 bases from V and 6 bases from J, the junction contained 6 bases not matched to a gene. This clonotype originated in a man between 40 and 69 years old with stage I lung adenocarcinoma. V gene TRBV10-3 combines with J gene TRBJ2-7; the match to TRBD1 covers 10 bases. Source: peripheral blood, taken before any cancer treatment. CDR3 amino acids: CATRGTGAEQYF. The CDR3 DNA is TGTGCCACGCGAGGGACAGGGGCCGAGCAGTACTTC.